The 3 T cell receptor beta chains given below trace back to one sample, sequenced in a study of blood T cell repertoires in COVID-19. TCRdb's copy holds only in-frame clones and misses some; the assay was immunoSEQ multiplex PCR. Seen here are approximately 140,000 clones, approximately 90% observed once, and the top ten hold under 4.5%. Sample: PBMCs or T cells enriched from blood (not recorded which). The receptors stem from a woman in her thirties or forties who had been exposed to COVID-19.

With respect to this clone: Other DNA variants within this sample encode the same CDR3. The gene calls are TRBV5-1 and TRBJ1-5; TRBD1 matches at 9 bases. With V trimmed by 0 bases and J by 2 bases, 0 bases remained unmatched. The CDR3 is made up of 15 amino acids. Germline-derived CDR1 and CDR2 are SGHRS and YFSETQ. CDR3 amino acids: CASSLGTGGNQPQHF. Here the CDR3 DNA reads TGCGCCAGCAGCTTGGGGACAGGGGGCAATCAGCCCCAGCATTTT.

The chain combines TRBV11-3 with TRBJ2-7, with D perhaps matching TRBD2 (6 bases). Germline V gene data show CDR1 as SGHNT and CDR2 as YENEEA. The CDR3 runs to 17 residues. V was cut by 1 base and J by 0 bases, with 16 bases left in between. CDR3 amino acids: CASSLGSKRVFSYEQYF. The CDR3, as DNA: TGTGCCAGCAGCTTAGGGAGTAAGCGGGTGTTCTCCTACGAGCAGTACTTC.

The chain has TRBV12-3 or TRBV12-4 and TRBJ1-2; tentative D call: TRBD1 (5 bases). This CDR3 has 11 amino acids. Trimming removed 5 bases from V and 10 bases from J, with 11 bases in between. The CDR3 region has the DNA TGTGCCAGCAGTCTAGGACAAGTCTACACCTTC. This translates into CASSLGQVYTF.